Included here is one T cell receptor (beta chain) sequence, with context. Germline V CDR1 and CDR2: SGHDN, FVKESK. The CDR3 has 15 amino acids. The V and J ends lost 4 bases and 8 bases respectively, with 20 bases between them. This record belongs to a study of chemoradiotherapy in HPV16-positive cancers. The table came from immunoSEQ multiplex PCR; TCRdb's copy has only in-frame clones and leaves some out. Here the sample spans some 15,000 clones, about 91% being singletons. The source material was blood, sampled from a patient who underwent chemoradiotherapy. V gene TRBV14 combines with J gene TRBJ1-2; a weak D match, TRBD1 (6 bases). The TCR was taken from a human donor with HPV-associated anogenital cancer. The CDR3 spells CASSRGGTWISGYTF. The DNA for the CDR3 is TGTGCCAGCAGCCGAGGCGGGACATGGATTAGCGGCTACACCTTC.